The 18 T cell receptor beta chains presented below share a single source sample, sequenced in a study of read filtering for tumor transcriptome and immune sequencing (dated by TCRdb to the early 2020s). Sequencer: Illumina HiSeq 4000. TCR libraries were constructed from about 400 ng RNA using the Immunoverse kit, and molecular barcoded adaptors covering alpha/delta and beta/gamma chains were employed. Using fastp trimming at Q25 and MiXCR clonotype assembly, TCRdb reanalyzed the public sequencing data and kept in-frame beta chains. Entries are consolidated by CDR3 protein sequence, retaining the most common genes and DNA. Here the sample has some 130,000 distinct CDR3 sequences; over 10% occur a single time. About 11% of the sample is held by the ten biggest clonotypes. Sequenced input: a population of CD138-negative cells sorted from bone marrow. This specimen's cell subset or site label, interpreted: bone marrow mononuclear cells depleted of CD138+ plasma/myeloma cells by negative magnetic selection. Receptors were obtained from a donor at least 40 years old with multiple myeloma.

There are many counts of this clonotype. This rearrangement joins TRBV5-1 to TRBJ2-1; either TRBD1 or TRBD2 may supply D (6 bases each). The CDR3 totals 16 residues. The germline CDR1 and CDR2 sequences are SGHRS and YFSETQ. V was clipped by 0 bases and J by 6 bases, with 16 bases between them. The CDR3 sequence: CASSLEGGTHVNEQFF. The DNA for the CDR3 is TGCGCCAGCAGCTTGGAAGGCGGGACACATGTCAATGAGCAGTTCTTC.

This clonotype was seen many times. The genes are TRBV2 and TRBJ2-1; TRBD2 agrees at 16 bases. V gave up 3 bases and J gave up 9 bases; unmatched junction bases: 2. Per the germline V gene, CDR1 is SNHLY and CDR2 is FYNNEI. This CDR3 has 15 amino acids. In nucleotides, the CDR3 is TGTGCCAGCAGTGAGGGACTAGCGGGGGGGCTTGAGCAGTTCTTC. It translates to CASSEGLAGGLEQFF.

There are many counts of this clonotype. The rearrangement links TRBV2 to TRBJ2-5; TRBD1 matches 11 bases. CDR3 length: 16 amino acids. Per the germline V gene, CDR1 is SNHLY and CDR2 is FYNNEI. Losses at the gene ends were 4 bases for V and 2 bases for J; bases not matched to a gene: 6. CDR3 nucleotides: TGTGCCAGCAGTGGAGGGACAGGGGGGACACAAGAGACCCAGTACTTC. Protein: CASSGGTGGTQETQYF. Full variable domain (outside the CDR3, taken from reference TRBV2 and TRBJ2-5): EPEVTQTPSHQVTQMGQEVILRCVPISNHLYFYWYRQILGQKVEFLVSFYNNEISEKSEIFDDQFSVERPDGSNFTLKIRSTKLEDSAMYFCASSGGTGGTQETQYFGPGTRLLVL.

This clonotype has only a few counts. This rearrangement joins TRBV19 to TRBJ1-3, with 7 bases identical to TRBD1. From germline, CDR1 is LNHDA and CDR2 SQIVND (reference sequence). The CDR3 totals 16 residues. Germline trimming cut 6 bases from V and 0 bases from J; bases unmatched to any gene: 8. CDR3 residues: CASSNPKGASGNTIYF. The CDR3 nucleotides are TGTGCCAGTAGCAATCCCAAGGGGGCCTCTGGAAACACCATATATTTT.

This clonotype was recorded at least ten times. The chain links TRBV12-3 or TRBV12-4 to TRBJ1-2, with D possibly matching TRBD1 (5 bases). V was cut by 4 bases and J by 3 bases, with 18 bases left in between. The CDR3 loop spans 16 amino acids. CDR3 protein: CASSSGTVRIYYGYTF. CDR3 DNA sequence: TGTGCCAGCAGTTCAGGGACCGTTAGGATCTACTATGGCTACACCTTC.

In the case of this clonotype: A read error may account for a junction end that differs from germline. The chain combines TRBV18 with TRBJ1-1; D is ambiguous. CDR1 is KGHSH, CDR2 LQKENI, per germline. The CDR3 totals 13 residues. In DNA form, the CDR3 reads TGTGCCAGCTCACCGGGGTTGAACGCTGAAGCTTTCTTT. As protein: CASSPGLNAEAFF.

The CDR3 sequence is CASSLARGRNTEAFF. The CDR3 region has the DNA TGTGCCAGCAGCTTAGCGCGGGGCAGAAACACTGAAGCTTTCTTT. The chain employs TRBV7-2 and TRBJ1-1, with D possibly TRBD1 on 5 matching bases. CDR1 and CDR2 from the germline V gene are SGHTA and FQGNSA. This CDR3 spans 15 amino acids. V gave up 0 bases and J gave up 2 bases, with 10 bases separating them.

This clonotype was recorded many times. V usage is TRBV29-1 and J usage is TRBJ2-3; D gene unclear. CDR1 SQVTM and CDR2 ANQGSEA come from the germline V gene. The CDR3 length is 13 residues. V lost 4 bases and J lost 2, with 10 bases in between. The CDR3 loop reads CSVASLFTDTQYF. The CDR3 DNA follows: TGCAGCGTTGCCAGTTTGTTCACAGATACGCAGTATTTT.

This clonotype came up many times. The gene calls are TRBV5-5 and TRBJ2-3; D is possibly TRBD1 or TRBD2 (5 bases each). V was pared by 0 bases and J by 2 bases, with 7 bases between. Germline lookup yields CDR1 SGHKS and CDR2 YYEKEE (reference sequence). CDR3 length: 14 amino acids. The CDR3 coding sequence is TGTGCCAGCAGCTTGGACGGGGCCACAGATACGCAGTATTTT. Translation: CASSLDGATDTQYF. Combining the CDR3 with reference TRBV5-5 and TRBJ2-3 gives the whole variable domain DAGVTQSPTHLIKTRGQQVTLRCSPISGHKSVSWYQQVLGQGPQFIFQYYEKEERGRGNFPDRFSARQFPNYSSELNVNALLLGDSALYLCASSLDGATDTQYFGPGTRLTVL.

This clonotype was recorded once. This may arise from a read error, as a much more abundant clone is one base away. V gene TRBV28 combines with J gene TRBJ1-5; TRBD1 matches at 9 bases. Germline CDR1 reads MDHEN; CDR2 reads SYDVKM. The length of the CDR3 is 19 residues. Trimming at V came to 4 bases and at J to 0 bases, leaving 13 bases not matched to a gene. CDR3 DNA: TGTGCCAGCAGTTACCCGGGAACAGGGGGCGCCCATAGCAATCAGCCCCAGCATTTT. It is translated as CASSYPGTGGAHSNQPQHF. Full variable domain (outside the CDR3, taken from reference TRBV28 and TRBJ1-5): DVKVTQSSRYLVKRTGEKVFLECVQDMDHENMFWYRQDPGLGLRLIYFSYDVKMKEKGDIPEGYSVSREKKERFSLILESASTNQTSMYLCASSYPGTGGAHSNQPQHFGDGTRLSIL.

This clonotype has at least ten counts. The rearrangement joins TRBV20-1 to TRBJ2-5, with 12 bases lining up with TRBD2. CDR1 and CDR2 (germline): DFQATT, SNEGSKA (reference sequence). CDR3 length: 14 residues. Trimming removed 1 base from V and 5 bases from J; junction bases left unmatched: 2. CDR3 nucleotide sequence: TGCAGTGCTAGAGGACTAGCGGGAGTGGAGACCCAGTACTTC. Translation gives CSARGLAGVETQYF.

The chain couples TRBV28 to TRBJ2-1; D possibly corresponds to TRBD2 (5 bases). The CDR3 is 15 residues long. The germline CDR1 and CDR2 sequences are MDHEN and SYDVKM. Trimming stripped 7 bases from V and 0 bases from J, with 13 bases between. The CDR3 nucleotides are TGTGCCAGCATTAGAGGGCCTAGCTCCTACAATGAGCAGTTCTTC. As protein: CASIRGPSSYNEQFF.

This clonotype has a count of ten or more. This sequence joins TRBV7-2 and TRBJ1-1; D uncertain. The CDR3 totals 13 residues. Trimming took off 2 bases at V and 4 bases at J, with 8 bases between the two ends. Per the germline V gene, CDR1 is SGHTA and CDR2 is FQGNSA. The CDR3 here is CASSLQVITEAFF. CDR3 sequence (DNA): TGTGCCAGCAGCTTACAGGTGATCACTGAAGCTTTCTTT. The full variable domain, completed using reference TRBV7-2 and TRBJ1-1, is GAGVSQSPSNKVTEKGKDVELRCDPISGHTALYWYRQSLGQGLEFLIYFQGNSAPDKSGLPSDRFSAERTGGSVSTLTIQRTQQEDSAVYLCASSLQVITEAFFGQGTRLTVV.

The table lists this clonotype with many counts. The chain combines TRBV29-1 with TRBJ1-1; D gene unclear. Germline V gene data show CDR1 as SQVTM and CDR2 as ANQGSEA. The CDR3 totals 15 residues. V lost 0 bases, J lost 1 base, and 12 bases lay in between. The CDR3 spells CSVEDPGRGNTEAFF. CDR3 DNA: TGCAGCGTTGAAGATCCCGGACGGGGGAACACTGAAGCTTTCTTT.

This clonotype was found many times. The V gene is TRBV7-8, the J gene TRBJ2-7, with 8 bases lining up with TRBD2. The germline V gene encodes CDR1 SGHVS and CDR2 FQNEAQ. V dropped 0 bases and J dropped 1; count of bases not matched to a gene: 5. The CDR3 is 16 amino acids. CDR3 residues: CASSLAPGTRSYEQYF. The CDR3 DNA sequence: TGTGCCAGCAGCTTAGCGCCCGGGACTAGATCCTACGAGCAGTACTTC.

This clonotype was seen repeatedly, ten times or more. The chain has TRBV13 and TRBJ2-1, with 9 bases lining up with TRBD2. Germline CDR1 PRHDT, CDR2 FYEKMQ (reference sequence). With V trimmed by 3 bases and J by 7 bases, 10 bases remained unmatched. The CDR3 is made up of 16 amino acids. CDR3 coding DNA: TGTGCCAGCAGCTTGGCGGGGGGGCCAATTAAAAATGAGCAGTTCTTC. Translating it yields CASSLAGGPIKNEQFF.

This clonotype was counted many times. This chain uses TRBV5-1 with TRBJ2-7; possible D gene TRBD1, 5 bases. Germline CDR1 reads SGHRS; CDR2 reads YFSETQ. Trimming removed 0 bases from V and 2 bases from J, with 18 bases in between. The CDR3 loop spans 17 amino acids. CDR3 residues: CASSLAELTGAAYEQYF. CDR3 DNA sequence: TGCGCCAGCAGCTTGGCCGAACTCACAGGAGCCGCCTACGAGCAGTACTTC.

The sample holds many counts of this clonotype. This chain joins TRBV5-1 and TRBJ2-3; 10 nucleotides match TRBD2. The CDR3 is made up of 15 amino acids. Germline V lookup: CDR1 SGHRS, CDR2 YFSETQ. V was pared by 4 bases and J by 1 base, with 3 bases of the junction left unmatched. The CDR3 protein is CASSITSGGTDTQYF. CDR3 nucleotide sequence: TGCGCCAGCAGCATAACTAGCGGGGGCACAGATACGCAGTATTTT. The full variable domain, its missing parts supplied by reference TRBV5-1 and TRBJ2-3, is KAGVTQTPRYLIKTRGQQVTLSCSPISGHRSVSWYQQTPGQGLQFLFEYFSETQRNKGNFPGRFSGRQFSNSRSEMNVSTLELGDSALYLCASSITSGGTDTQYFGPGTRLTVL.